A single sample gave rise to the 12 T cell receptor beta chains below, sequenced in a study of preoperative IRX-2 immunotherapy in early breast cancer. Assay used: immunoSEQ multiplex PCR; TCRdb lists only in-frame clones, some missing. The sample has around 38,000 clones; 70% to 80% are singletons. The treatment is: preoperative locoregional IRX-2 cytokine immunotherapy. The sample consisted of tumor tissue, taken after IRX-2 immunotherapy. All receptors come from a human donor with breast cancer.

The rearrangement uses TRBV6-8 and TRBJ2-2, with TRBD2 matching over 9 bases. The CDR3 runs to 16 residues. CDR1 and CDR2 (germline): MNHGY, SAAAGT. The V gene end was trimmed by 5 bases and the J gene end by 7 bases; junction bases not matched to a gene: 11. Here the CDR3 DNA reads TGTGCCAGCAGTGAGTGGTCTAGCGGGACGGTCGGGGAGCTGTTTTTT. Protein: CASSEWSSGTVGELFF.

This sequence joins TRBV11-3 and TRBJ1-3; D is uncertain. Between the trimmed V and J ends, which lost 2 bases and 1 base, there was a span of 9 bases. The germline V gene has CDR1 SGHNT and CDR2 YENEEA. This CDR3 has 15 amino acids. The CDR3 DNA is TGTGCCAGCAGCTTAAGTAGGAGGTCTGGAAACACCATATATTTT. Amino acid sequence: CASSLSRRSGNTIYF.

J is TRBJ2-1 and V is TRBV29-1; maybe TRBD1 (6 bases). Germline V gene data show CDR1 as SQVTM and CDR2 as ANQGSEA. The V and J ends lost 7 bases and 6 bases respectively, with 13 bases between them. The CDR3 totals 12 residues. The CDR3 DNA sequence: TGCAGCGCCCACTCAGGGGTCAATGAGCAGTTCTTC. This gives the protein CSAHSGVNEQFF.

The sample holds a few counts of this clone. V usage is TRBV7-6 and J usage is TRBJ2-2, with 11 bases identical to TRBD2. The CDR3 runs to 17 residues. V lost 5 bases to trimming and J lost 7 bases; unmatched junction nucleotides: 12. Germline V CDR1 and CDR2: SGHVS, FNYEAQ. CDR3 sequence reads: CASSLLAGGPGSGELFF. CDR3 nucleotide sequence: TGTGCCAGCAGCCTCCTAGCGGGAGGTCCCGGTAGCGGGGAGCTGTTTTTT.

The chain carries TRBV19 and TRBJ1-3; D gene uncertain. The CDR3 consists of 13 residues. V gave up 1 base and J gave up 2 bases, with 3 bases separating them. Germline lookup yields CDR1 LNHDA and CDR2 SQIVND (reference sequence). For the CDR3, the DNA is TGTGCCAGTAGTATAGGACCTGGAAACACCATATATTTT. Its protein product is CASSIGPGNTIYF.

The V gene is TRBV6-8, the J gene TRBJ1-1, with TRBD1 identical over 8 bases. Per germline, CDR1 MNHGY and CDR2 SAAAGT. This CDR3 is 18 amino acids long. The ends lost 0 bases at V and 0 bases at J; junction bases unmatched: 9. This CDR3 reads CASSYSRTGGVLNTEAFF. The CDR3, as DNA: TGTGCCAGCAGTTACTCGAGAACAGGGGGAGTCCTGAACACTGAAGCTTTCTTT.

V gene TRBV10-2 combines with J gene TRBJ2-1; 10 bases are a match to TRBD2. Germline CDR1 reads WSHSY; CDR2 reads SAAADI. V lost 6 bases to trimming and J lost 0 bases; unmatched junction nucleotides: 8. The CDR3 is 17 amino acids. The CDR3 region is CASSGTSGTSSYNEQFF. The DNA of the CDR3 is TGCGCCAGCAGCGGAACTAGCGGGACTAGCTCCTACAATGAGCAGTTCTTC.

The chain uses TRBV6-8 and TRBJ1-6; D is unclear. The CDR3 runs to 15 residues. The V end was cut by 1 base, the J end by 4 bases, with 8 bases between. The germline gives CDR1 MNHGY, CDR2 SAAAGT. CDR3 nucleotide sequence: TGTGCCAGCAGTTACTTCCGGGAATATAATTCACCCCTCCACTTT. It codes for CASSYFREYNSPLHF.

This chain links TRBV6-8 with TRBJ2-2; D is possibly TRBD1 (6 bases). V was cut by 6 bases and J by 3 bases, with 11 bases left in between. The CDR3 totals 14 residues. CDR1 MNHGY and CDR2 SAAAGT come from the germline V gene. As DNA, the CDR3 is TGTGCCAGCAGGGACAGACATTACACCGGGGAGCTGTTTTTT. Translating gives CASRDRHYTGELFF.

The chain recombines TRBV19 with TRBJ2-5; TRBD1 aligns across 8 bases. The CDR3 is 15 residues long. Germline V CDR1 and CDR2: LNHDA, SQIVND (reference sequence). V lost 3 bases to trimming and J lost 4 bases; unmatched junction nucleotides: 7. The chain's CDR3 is CASSMAGGRGETQYF. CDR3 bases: TGTGCCAGTAGTATGGCAGGGGGCAGAGGAGAGACCCAGTACTTC.

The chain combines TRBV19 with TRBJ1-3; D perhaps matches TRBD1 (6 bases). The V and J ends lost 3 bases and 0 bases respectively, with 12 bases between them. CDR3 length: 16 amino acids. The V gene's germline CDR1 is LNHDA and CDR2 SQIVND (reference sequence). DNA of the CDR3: TGTGCCAGTAGTATGGACAGAGCCGTCTCTGGAAACACCATATATTTT. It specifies CASSMDRAVSGNTIYF.

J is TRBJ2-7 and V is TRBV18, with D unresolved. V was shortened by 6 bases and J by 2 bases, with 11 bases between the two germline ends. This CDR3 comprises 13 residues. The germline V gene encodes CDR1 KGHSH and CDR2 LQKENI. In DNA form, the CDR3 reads TGTGCCAGCTCGGACGTACCGACCTACGAGCAGTACTTC. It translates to CASSDVPTYEQYF.